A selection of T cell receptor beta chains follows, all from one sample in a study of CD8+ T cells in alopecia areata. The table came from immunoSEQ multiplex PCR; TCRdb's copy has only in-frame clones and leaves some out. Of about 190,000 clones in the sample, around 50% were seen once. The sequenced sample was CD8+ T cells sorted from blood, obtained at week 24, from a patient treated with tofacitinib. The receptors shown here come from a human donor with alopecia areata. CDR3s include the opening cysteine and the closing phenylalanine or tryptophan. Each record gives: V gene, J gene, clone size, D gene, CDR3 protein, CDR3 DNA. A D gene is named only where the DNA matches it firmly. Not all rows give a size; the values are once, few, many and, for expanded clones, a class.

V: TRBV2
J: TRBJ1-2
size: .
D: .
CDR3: CASSEAQGRGYTF
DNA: TGTGCCAGCAGTGAAGCGCAGGGGAGAGGCTACACCTTC

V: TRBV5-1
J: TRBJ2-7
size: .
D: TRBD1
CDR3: CASSLRTGVNEQYF
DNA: TGCGCCAGCAGCTTAAGGACAGGGGTAAACGAGCAGTACTTC

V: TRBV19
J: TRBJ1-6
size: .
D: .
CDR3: CASTPASGNSPLHF
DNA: TGTGCCAGTACACCTGCGTCCGGCAATTCACCCCTCCACTTT

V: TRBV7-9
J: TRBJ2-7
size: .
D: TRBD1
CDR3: CASSATGNYEQYF
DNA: TGTGCCAGCAGCGCGACAGGGAACTACGAGCAGTACTTC

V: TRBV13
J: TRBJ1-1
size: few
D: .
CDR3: CASSQPPESREAFF
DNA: TGTGCCAGCAGCCAACCCCCTGAGAGTCGGGAAGCTTTCTTT

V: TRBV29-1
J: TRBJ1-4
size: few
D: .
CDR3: CSVQQIKPPNEKLFF
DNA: TGCAGCGTTCAACAGATCAAACCCCCTAATGAAAAACTGTTTTTT

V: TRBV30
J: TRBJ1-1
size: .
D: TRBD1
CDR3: CAWSAGGTEAFF
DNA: TGTGCCTGGAGTGCAGGGGGCACTGAAGCTTTCTTT

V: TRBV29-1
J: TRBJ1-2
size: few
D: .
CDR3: CSFWEGSYYGYTF
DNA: TGCAGCTTCTGGGAGGGGAGTTACTATGGCTACACCTTC

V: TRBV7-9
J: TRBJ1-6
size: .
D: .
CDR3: CASSLASSTRGADSPLHF
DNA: TGTGCCAGCAGCTTAGCCTCTTCCACCAGGGGAGCTGATTCACCCCTCCACTTT

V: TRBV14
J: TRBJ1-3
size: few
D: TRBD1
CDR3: CASSVRDRGSGNTTYF
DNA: TGTGCCAGCAGCGTCCGGGACAGGGGTTCGGGAAACACCACATATTTT

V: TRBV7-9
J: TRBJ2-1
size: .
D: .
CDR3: CASSSPVAANNEQFF
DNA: TGTGCCAGCAGCTCCCCCGTCGCGGCGAACAATGAGCAGTTCTTC

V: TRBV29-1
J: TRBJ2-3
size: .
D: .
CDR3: CSVPGQTSTDTQYF
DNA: TGCAGCGTCCCAGGACAGACTAGCACAGATACGCAGTATTTT

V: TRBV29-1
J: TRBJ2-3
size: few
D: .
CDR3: CSAPGAAPDTQYF
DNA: TGCAGCGCCCCCGGGGCCGCACCAGATACGCAGTATTTT

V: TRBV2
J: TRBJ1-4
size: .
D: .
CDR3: CASSDWEKLFF
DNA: TGTGCCAGCAGTGACTGGGAAAAACTGTTTTTT

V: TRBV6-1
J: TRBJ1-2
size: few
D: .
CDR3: CASSDWEDGYTF
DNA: TGTGCCAGCAGTGATTGGGAGGACGGCTACACCTTC

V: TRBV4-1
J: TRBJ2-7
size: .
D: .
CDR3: CASSRHRAYYEQYF
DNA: TGCGCCAGCAGCCGACACAGGGCATACTACGAGCAGTACTTC

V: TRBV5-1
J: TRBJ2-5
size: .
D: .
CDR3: CASRHPIQETQYF
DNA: TGCGCCAGCAGACACCCAATACAAGAGACCCAGTACTTC

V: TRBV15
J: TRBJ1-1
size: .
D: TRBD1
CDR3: CATTTGGSRTEAFF
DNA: TGTGCCACCACCACAGGGGGAAGTCGAACTGAAGCTTTCTTT

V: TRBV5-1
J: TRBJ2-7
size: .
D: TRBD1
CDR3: CASSLDRGPYEQYF
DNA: TGCGCCAGCAGCTTGGACAGGGGGCCCTACGAGCAGTACTTC

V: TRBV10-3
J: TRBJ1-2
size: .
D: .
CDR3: CASWDGLDGYTF
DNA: TGTGCCAGCTGGGACGGACTAGATGGCTACACCTTC

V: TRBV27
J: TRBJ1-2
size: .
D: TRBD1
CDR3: CASSSQGAFGGYTF
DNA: TGTGCCAGCAGTTCACAGGGGGCTTTCGGTGGCTACACCTTC

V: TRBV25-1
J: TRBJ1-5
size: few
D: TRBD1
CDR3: CASSTTGGGNQPQHF
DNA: TGTGCCAGCAGTACGACAGGGGGTGGCAATCAGCCCCAGCATTTT

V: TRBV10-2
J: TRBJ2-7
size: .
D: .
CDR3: CASLGHEQYF
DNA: TGCGCCAGCTTAGGTCACGAGCAGTACTTC

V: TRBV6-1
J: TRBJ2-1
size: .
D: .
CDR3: CASSPTPEEQFF
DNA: TGTGCCAGCAGCCCGACACCGGAGGAGCAGTTCTTC

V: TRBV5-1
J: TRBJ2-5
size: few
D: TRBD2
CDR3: CASSLRASGGPQETQYF
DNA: TGCGCCAGCAGCTTGCGGGCTAGCGGGGGACCACAAGAGACCCAGTACTTC

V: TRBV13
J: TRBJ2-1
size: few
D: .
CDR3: CASAFGLSDYNEQFF
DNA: TGTGCCAGCGCCTTCGGGCTGTCAGACTACAATGAGCAGTTCTTC

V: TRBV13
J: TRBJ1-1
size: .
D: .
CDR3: CASSLGGISEAFF
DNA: TGTGCCAGCAGCTTAGGAGGGATATCTGAAGCTTTCTTT

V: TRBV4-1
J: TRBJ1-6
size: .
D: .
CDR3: CASSQDLRDSPLHF
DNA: TGCGCCAGCAGCCAAGATCTCCGGGATTCACCCCTCCACTTT

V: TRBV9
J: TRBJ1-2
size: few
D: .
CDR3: CASSVGRGYTF
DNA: TGTGCCAGCAGCGTAGGGCGAGGCTACACCTTC

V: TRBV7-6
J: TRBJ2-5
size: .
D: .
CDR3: CASSWVVGDGETQYF
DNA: TGTGCCAGCAGCTGGGTTGTAGGGGATGGGGAGACCCAGTACTTC

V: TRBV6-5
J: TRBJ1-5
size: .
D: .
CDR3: CASSYSGLNQPQHF
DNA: TGTGCCAGCAGTTACTCAGGGCTCAATCAGCCCCAGCATTTT

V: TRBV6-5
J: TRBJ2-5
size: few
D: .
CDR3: CASSYWAGETQYF
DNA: TGTGCCAGCAGTTATTGGGCAGGAGAGACCCAGTACTTC

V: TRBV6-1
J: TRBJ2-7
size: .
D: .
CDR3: CASSKGGGSSYEQYF
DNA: TGTGCCAGCAGTAAAGGTGGGGGGAGCTCCTACGAGCAGTACTTC

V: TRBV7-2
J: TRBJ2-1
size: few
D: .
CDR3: CASSLAIEGEQFF
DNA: TGTGCCAGCAGCTTAGCGATAGAGGGTGAGCAGTTCTTC

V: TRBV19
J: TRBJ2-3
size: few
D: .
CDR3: CASARGDTQYF
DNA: TGTGCCAGCGCGAGGGGAGATACGCAGTATTTT

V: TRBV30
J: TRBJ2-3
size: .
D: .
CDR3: CAWAPVGGPTDTQYF
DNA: TGTGCCTGGGCCCCGGTGGGGGGCCCCACAGATACGCAGTATTTT

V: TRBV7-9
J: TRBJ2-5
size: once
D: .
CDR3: CASSSGQGETQYF
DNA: TGTGCCAGCAGCTCCGGGCAGGGGGAGACCCAGTACTTC

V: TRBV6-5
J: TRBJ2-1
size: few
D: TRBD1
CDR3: CASSPMTGGNEQFF
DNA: TGTGCCAGCAGTCCTATGACAGGGGGCAATGAGCAGTTCTTC

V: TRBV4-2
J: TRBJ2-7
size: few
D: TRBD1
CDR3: CASSQGIRDRTYEQYF
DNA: TGTGCCAGCAGCCAAGGAATCCGGGACAGGACCTACGAGCAGTACTTC

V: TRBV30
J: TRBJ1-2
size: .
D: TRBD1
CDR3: CAWRGTGRGYTF
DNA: TGTGCCTGGAGAGGGACAGGGAGAGGCTACACCTTC

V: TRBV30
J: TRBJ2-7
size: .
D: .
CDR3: CAWSADSIEQYF
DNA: TGTGCCTGGAGTGCCGACTCTATCGAGCAGTACTTC

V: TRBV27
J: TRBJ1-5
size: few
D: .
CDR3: CASRGYSNQPQHF
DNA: TGTGCCAGTCGGGGTTATAGCAATCAGCCCCAGCATTTT

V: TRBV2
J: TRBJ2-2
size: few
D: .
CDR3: CASRRVYTGELFF
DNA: TGTGCCAGCAGGAGGGTATACACCGGGGAGCTGTTTTTT

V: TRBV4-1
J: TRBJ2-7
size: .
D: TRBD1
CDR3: CASSPSGQGAIYEQYF
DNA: TGCGCCAGCAGCCCCTCCGGGCAGGGGGCGATTTACGAGCAGTACTTC

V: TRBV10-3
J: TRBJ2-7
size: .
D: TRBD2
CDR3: CAITRTSGGQAYEQYF
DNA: TGTGCCATCACCCGGACTAGCGGGGGCCAGGCCTACGAGCAGTACTTC

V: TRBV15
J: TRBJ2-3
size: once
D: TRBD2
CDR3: CATSRTSGTSDTQYF
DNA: TGTGCCACCAGCAGAACTAGCGGGACGTCAGATACGCAGTATTTT

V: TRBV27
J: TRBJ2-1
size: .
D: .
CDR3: CASKGGGVPYNEQFF
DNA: TGTGCCAGCAAGGGAGGGGGGGTCCCCTACAATGAGCAGTTCTTC

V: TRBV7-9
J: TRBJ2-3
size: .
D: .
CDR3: CASSPTWDTQYF
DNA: TGTGCCAGCAGCCCAACTTGGGATACGCAGTATTTT

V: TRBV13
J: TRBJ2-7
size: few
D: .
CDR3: CASSGTTGLSSYEQYF
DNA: TGTGCCAGCAGCGGAACCACGGGACTCAGCTCCTACGAGCAGTACTTC

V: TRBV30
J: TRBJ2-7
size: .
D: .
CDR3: CAWSPNGASGQYF
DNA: TGTGCCTGGAGCCCCAATGGGGCCTCGGGGCAGTACTTC

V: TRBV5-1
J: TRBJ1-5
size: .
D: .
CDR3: CASSLTNQPQHF
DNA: TGCGCCAGCAGCTTGACCAATCAGCCCCAGCATTTT

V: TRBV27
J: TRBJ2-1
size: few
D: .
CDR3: CASSFGGVGYNEQFF
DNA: TGTGCCAGCAGTTTTGGGGGAGTGGGCTACAATGAGCAGTTCTTC

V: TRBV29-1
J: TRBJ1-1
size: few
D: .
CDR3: CSVEEKLIAFF
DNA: TGCAGCGTTGAAGAAAAGCTGATAGCTTTCTTT